This T cell receptor beta chain was sequenced during a study of a mutant IDH1 vaccine in newly diagnosed glioma (dated by TCRdb to about 2021). For context, the study as a whole: The roughly 32 treated patients were 62.5% male and roughly 38% female, with a mean age of roughly 40 years. For exploratory analyses, longitudinal TCRB deep sequencing was carried out in some 25 treated patients wherever samples were available. Prior to enrollment, patients had been given standard therapy consisting of radiotherapy alone, temozolomide alone, or radiochemotherapy with temozolomide, with the combination given to most patients. Peripheral blood samples were drawn at six visits, namely V03 (baseline), V05, V07, V10, V12 and V13.

CDR1 and CDR2 (MNHNS, SASEGT) derive from the germline V gene. The CDR3 contains 17 residues, cysteine and phenylalanine counted. The kept DNA is CDR3 alone, 51 bases in frame from the first base. V sheds 0 bases and J sheds 3 bases, leaving 18 bases between their ends. Details on this clone: Its antigen is unknown. Base qualities were left out, and no much larger clone turns up one base away.

The full study reports these points: Vaccine-induced immune responses across multiple MHC alleles were detected in 93.3% of patients. The authors stated that sample limitations prevented analyses of patient blood samples from being reproduced. No apparent relationship was observed between pseudoprogression and alterations in the top peripheral T cell clonotypes detected by TCRB sequencing. PBMC samples for TCRB deep sequencing were selected based on availability.

The library came from the immunoSEQ multiplex PCR assay. Rearranged TCR beta chain sequences were amplified with the hsTCRB Kit following the manufacturer's protocol. TCRB libraries were sequenced on an Illumina MiSeq. The study's own analysis went as follows. Demultiplexing, trimming and gene mapping were performed with the kit vendor's proprietary platform. TCRdb carries this immuneACCESS record with in-frame sequences only. Its versions omit some clonotypes, under half of them owing to an unresolved V gene in the studies checked, with the rest unexplained. For V, J and clone size, that table is used; D and trimming come from the DNA. Across this sample there are 92,000 or so clones, with almost 85% seen only once. Roughly 5.3% of the sample lies in the top ten. The intended sense of this specimen's time point label: baseline, week 1 (first vaccination visit). Interpreted using the paper, the treatment or condition label stands for: pre-vaccination baseline after standard-of-care therapy. Donors had newly diagnosed WHO grade 3 or 4 IDH1-mutant astrocytomas with loss of nuclear ATRX. The samples were drawn from NOA16, a multicentre, single-arm, open-label phase I trial in Germany that tested a mutant IDH1 peptide vaccine in humans for the first time. Visit V03 blood draws served as the baseline sample for immunogenicity testing. Genomic DNA for TCRB sequencing was isolated from EDTA blood with the DNeasy Blood and Tissue Kit.

The clonotype comes from a man between 40 and 49 years old with glioma. Some clones in this sample may be carry-over from other donors' samples. The chain joins TRBV6-1 to TRBJ2-7, with no confidently assigned D gene. Sequenced here: PBMCs, sampled from a glioma patient treated with radiotherapy, temozolomide or both. The bases are TGTGCCAGCAGTGAAGCGCAGGTCCGCTACCCGAGCTACGAGCAGTACTTC. This sequence encodes CASSEAQVRYPSYEQYF.